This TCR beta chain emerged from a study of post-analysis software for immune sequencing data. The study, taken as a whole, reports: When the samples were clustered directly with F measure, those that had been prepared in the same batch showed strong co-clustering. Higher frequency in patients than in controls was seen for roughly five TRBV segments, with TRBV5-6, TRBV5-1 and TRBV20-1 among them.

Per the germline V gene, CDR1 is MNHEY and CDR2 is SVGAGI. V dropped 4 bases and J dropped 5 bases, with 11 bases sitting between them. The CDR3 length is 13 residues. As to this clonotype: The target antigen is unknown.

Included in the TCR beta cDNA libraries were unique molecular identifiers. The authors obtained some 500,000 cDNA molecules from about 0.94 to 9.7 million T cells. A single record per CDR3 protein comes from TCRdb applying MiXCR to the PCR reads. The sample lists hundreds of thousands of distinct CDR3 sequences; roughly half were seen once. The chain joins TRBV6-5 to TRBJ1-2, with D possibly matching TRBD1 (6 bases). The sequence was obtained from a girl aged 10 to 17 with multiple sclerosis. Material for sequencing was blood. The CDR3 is CASSSEQGYGYTF. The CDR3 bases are TGTGCCAGCAGTTCGGAACAGGGTTATGGCTACACCTTC.